This T cell receptor (beta chain) is from a study of T cells in Graves' hyperthyroidism and ophthalmopathy. A word on this clonotype: A read error may explain this, as a much larger clone is one base away.

V gave up 6 bases and J gave up 4 bases, with 20 bases separating them. This CDR3 contains 16 residues. The investigators amplified TCR beta CDR3 regions from RNA transcripts. The TCR CDR3 was amplified in a first-round RT-PCR using the HTBI primer set. Each CDR3 protein gets one entry after TCRdb re-called the multiplex PCR reads with MiXCR. The sample comprises 550,000 to 650,000 distinct CDR3 sequences, about 15% of which are singletons, and around 14% rests with the top ten. Specimen: blood. The rearrangement joins TRBV12-3 or TRBV12-4 to TRBJ2-3; D perhaps matches TRBD2 (6 bases). The clonotype was recovered from a woman between 40 and 50 years old with Graves' hyperthyroidism. This chain's CDR3 is CASSPGTAGSPDTQYF. The CDR3 DNA follows: TGTGCCAGCAGCCCAGGGACCGCGGGGAGCCCAGATACGCAGTATTTT.